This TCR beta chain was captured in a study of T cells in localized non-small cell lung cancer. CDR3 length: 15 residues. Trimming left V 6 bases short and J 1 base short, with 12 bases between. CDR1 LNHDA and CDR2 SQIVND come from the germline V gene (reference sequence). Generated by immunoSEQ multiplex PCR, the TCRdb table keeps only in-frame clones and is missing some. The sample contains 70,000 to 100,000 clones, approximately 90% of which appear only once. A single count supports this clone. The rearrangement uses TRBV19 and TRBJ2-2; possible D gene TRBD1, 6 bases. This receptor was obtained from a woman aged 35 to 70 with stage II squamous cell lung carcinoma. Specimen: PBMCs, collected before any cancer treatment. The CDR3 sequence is CASRGAGKNTGELFF. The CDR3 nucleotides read TGTGCCAGTAGGGGGGCAGGCAAGAACACCGGGGAGCTGTTTTTT.